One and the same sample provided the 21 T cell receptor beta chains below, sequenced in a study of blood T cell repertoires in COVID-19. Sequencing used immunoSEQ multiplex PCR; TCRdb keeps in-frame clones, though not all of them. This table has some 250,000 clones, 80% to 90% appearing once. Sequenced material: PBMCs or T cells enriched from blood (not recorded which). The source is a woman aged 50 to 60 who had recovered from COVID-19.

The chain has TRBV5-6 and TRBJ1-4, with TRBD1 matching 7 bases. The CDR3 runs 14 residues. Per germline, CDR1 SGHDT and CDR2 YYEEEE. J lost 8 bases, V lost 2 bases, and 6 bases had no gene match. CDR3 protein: CASSLQGKEEKLFF. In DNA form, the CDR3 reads TGTGCCAGCAGCTTACAGGGGAAAGAAGAAAAACTGTTTTTT.

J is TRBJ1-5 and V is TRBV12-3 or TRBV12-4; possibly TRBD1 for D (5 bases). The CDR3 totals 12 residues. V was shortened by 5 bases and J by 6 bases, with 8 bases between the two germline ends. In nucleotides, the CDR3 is TGTGCCAGCAGTCTACAGGTTCAGCCCCAGCATTTT. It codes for CASSLQVQPQHF.

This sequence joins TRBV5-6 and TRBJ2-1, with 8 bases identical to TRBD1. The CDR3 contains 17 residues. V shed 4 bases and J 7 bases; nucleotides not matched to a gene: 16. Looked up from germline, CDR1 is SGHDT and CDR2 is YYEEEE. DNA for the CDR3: TGTGCCAGCAGCCCCGAAAATCGAGGACAGGGTTTAAATGAGCAGTTCTTC. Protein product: CASSPENRGQGLNEQFF.

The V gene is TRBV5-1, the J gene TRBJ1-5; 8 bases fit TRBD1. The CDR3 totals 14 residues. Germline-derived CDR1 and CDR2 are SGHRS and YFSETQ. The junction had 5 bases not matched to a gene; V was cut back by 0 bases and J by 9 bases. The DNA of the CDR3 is TGCGCCAGCAGCTTGGAGCAGGGGGCGAGGCCCCAGCATTTT. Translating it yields CASSLEQGARPQHF.

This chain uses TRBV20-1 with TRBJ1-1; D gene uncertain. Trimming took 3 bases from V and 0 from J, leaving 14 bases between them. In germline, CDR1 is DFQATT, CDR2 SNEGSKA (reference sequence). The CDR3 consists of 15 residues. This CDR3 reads CSASTETQMNTEAFF. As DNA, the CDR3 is TGCAGTGCTAGTACAGAAACCCAAATGAACACTGAAGCTTTCTTT.

The CDR3 DNA reads as TGTGCCAGCAGCCCCCTAGGACAGGGGTACGAGCAGTACTTC. Its protein is CASSPLGQGYEQYF. The rearrangement joins TRBV27 to TRBJ2-7, with 9 nucleotides matching TRBD1. Per germline, CDR1 MNHEY and CDR2 SMNVEV (reference sequence). V was pared by 6 bases and J by 4 bases, with 7 bases of the junction left unmatched. The CDR3 covers 14 residues.

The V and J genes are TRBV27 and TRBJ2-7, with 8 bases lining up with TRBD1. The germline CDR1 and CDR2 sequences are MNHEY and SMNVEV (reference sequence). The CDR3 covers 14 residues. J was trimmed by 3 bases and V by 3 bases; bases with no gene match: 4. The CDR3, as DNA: TGTGCCAGCAGTTTCGGGGACAGGTACTACGAGCAGTACTTC. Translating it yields CASSFGDRYYEQYF.

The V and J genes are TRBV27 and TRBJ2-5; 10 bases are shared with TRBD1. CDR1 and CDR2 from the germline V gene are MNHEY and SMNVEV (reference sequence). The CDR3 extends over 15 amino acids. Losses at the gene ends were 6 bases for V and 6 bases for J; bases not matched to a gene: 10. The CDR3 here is CASRGTGERLKTQYF. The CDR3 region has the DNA TGTGCCAGCAGGGGGACAGGGGAACGCCTTAAGACCCAGTACTTC.

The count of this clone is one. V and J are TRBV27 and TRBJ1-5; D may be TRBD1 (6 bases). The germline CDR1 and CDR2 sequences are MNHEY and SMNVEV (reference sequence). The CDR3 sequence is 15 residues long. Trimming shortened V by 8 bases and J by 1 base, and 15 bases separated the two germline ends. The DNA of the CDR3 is TGTGCCAGCGCCACCGCTCAGGGGAGCAATCAGCCCCAGCATTTT. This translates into CASATAQGSNQPQHF.

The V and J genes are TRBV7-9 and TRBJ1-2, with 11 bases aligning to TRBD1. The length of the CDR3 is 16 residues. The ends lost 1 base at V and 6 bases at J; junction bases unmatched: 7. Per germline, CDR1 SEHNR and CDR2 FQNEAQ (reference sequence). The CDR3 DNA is TGTGCCAGCAGCTTAGTGACCGGGACAGGGGGTCATGGCTACACCTTC. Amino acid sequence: CASSLVTGTGGHGYTF. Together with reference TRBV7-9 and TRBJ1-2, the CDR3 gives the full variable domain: DTGVSQNPRHKITKRGQNVTFRCDPISEHNRLYWYRQTLGQGPEFLTYFQNEAQLEKSRLLSDRFSAERPKGSFSTLEIQRTEQGDSAMYLCASSLVTGTGGHGYTFGSGTRLTVV.

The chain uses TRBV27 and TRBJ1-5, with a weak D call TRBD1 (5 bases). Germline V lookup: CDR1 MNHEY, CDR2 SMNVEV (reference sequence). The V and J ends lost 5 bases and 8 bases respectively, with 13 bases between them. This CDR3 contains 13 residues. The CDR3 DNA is TGTGCCAGCAGTCCAAATACAGGAGAGCCCCAGCATTTT. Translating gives CASSPNTGEPQHF.

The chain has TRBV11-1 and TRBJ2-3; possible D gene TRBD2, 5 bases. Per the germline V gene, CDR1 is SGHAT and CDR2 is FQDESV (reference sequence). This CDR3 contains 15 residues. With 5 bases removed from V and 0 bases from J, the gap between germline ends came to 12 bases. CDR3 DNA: TGTGCCAGCAGCCCGGAGGAAATAAGCACAGATACGCAGTATTTT. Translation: CASSPEEISTDTQYF.

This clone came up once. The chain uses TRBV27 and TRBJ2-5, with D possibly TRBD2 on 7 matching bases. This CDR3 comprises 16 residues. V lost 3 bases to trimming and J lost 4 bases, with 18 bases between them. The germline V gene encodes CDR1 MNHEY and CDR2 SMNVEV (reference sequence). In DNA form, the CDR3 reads TGTGCCAGCAGTTTTTCGTCGGGGGGCAGAGGAGAGACCCAGTACTTC. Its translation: CASSFSSGGRGETQYF.

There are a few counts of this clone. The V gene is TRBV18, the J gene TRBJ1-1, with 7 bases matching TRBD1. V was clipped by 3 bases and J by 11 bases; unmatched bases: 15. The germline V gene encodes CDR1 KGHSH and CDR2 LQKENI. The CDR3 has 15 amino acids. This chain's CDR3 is CASSPTTGSNNDAFF. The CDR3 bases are TGTGCCAGCTCACCGACGACAGGGAGCAATAACGACGCTTTCTTT.

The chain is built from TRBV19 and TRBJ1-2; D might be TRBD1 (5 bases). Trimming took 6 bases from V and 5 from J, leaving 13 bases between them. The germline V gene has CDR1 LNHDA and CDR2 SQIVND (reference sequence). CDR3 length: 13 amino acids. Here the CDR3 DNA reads TGTGCCAGTAGGCGTCAGGGTAATTATGGCTACACCTTC. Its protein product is CASRRQGNYGYTF.

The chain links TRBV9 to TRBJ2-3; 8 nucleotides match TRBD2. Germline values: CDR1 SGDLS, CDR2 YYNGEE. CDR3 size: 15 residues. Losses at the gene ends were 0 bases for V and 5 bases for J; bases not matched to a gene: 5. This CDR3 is CASSVAPGGKDTQYF. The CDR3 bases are TGTGCCAGCAGCGTAGCCCCGGGGGGGAAAGATACGCAGTATTTT. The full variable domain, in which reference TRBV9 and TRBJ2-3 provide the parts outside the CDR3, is DSGVTQTPKHLITATGQRVTLRCSPRSGDLSVYWYQQSLDQGLQFLIQYYNGEERAKGNILERFSAQQFPDLHSELNLSSLELGDSALYFCASSVAPGGKDTQYFGPGTRLTVL.

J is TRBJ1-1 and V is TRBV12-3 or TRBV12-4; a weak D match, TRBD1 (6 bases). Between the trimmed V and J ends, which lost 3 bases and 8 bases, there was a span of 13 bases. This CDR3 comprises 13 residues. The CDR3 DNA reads TGTGCCAGCAGTTTCAACCCCGGGACAGAAGCTTTCTTT. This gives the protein CASSFNPGTEAFF.

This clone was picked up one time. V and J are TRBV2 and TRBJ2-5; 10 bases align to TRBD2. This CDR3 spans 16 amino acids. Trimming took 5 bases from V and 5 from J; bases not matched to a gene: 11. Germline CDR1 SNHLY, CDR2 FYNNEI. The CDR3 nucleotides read TGTGCCAGCAGTTGGACTAGCGGTCTTGTGGGGGAGACCCAGTACTTC. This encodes CASSWTSGLVGETQYF.

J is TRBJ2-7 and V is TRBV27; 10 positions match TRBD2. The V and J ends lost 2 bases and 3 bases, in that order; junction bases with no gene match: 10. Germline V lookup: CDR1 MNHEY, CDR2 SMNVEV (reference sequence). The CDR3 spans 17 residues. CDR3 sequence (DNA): TGTGCCAGCAGTTTACGGGGGACTAGCGCAAAGTTCTACGAGCAGTACTTC. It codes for CASSLRGTSAKFYEQYF.

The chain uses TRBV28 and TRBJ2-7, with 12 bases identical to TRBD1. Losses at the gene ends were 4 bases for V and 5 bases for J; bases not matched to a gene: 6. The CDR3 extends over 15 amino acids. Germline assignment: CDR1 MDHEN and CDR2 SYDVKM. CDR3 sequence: CASSSGTGGVHEQYF. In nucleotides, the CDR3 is TGTGCCAGCAGTTCAGGGACAGGGGGCGTTCACGAGCAGTACTTC.

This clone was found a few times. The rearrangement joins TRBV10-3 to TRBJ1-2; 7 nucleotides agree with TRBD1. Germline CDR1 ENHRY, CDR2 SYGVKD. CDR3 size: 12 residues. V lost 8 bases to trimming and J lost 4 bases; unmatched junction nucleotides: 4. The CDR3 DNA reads TGTGCCATCGCCGGGACAGCCTATGGCTACACCTTC. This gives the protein CAIAGTAYGYTF.